These 8 T cell receptor beta chains came from one sample sequenced in a study of blood T cells in healthy people across ages. For the second PCR, which ran for about 6 to 11 cycles, a sample-barcoded 5' primer and a J-beta primer mix were used. Via MiXCR, TCRdb re-called the 5' RACE reads, giving one row per CDR3 protein. The repertoire includes 750,000 to 950,000 distinct CDR3 sequences, 40% to 65% of them detected once, and 40% to 50% sits in the top ten. Sequencing used blood. These receptors came from a man older than 75 in good health.

This clonotype was counted a single time. V is TRBV7-3 and J is TRBJ2-1, with TRBD2 matching 8 bases. The CDR3 covers 16 residues. Germline loops: CDR1 SGHTA, CDR2 FQGTGA. V shed 4 bases, J shed 8 bases, and the junction held 13 bases outside the gene matches. The CDR3 region is CASSWQGSRLAHEQFF. The DNA of the CDR3 is TGTGCCAGCAGCTGGCAGGGGAGTCGACTAGCGCATGAGCAGTTCTTC. Looking up the rest from reference TRBV7-3 and TRBJ2-1 gives the full variable domain: GAGVSQTPSNKVTEKGKYVELRCDPISGHTALYWYRQSLGQGPEFLIYFQGTGAADDSGLPNDRFFAVRPEGSVSTLKIQRTERGDSAVYLCASSWQGSRLAHEQFFGPGTRLTVL.

This clonotype was detected only once. The chain has TRBV6-5 and TRBJ2-1; TRBD2 aligns across 11 bases. Germline V lookup: CDR1 MNHEY, CDR2 SVGAGI. The CDR3 contains 15 residues. The V and J ends lost 6 bases and 7 bases, in that order; junction bases with no gene match: 8. CDR3 protein: CASRVTSGIWNEQFF. For the CDR3, the DNA is TGTGCCAGCAGGGTGACTAGCGGGATATGGAATGAGCAGTTCTTC.

This clonotype turned up a few times. This chain uses TRBV12-3 or TRBV12-4 with TRBJ2-7; D is perhaps TRBD1 or TRBD2 (5 bases each). V lost 8 bases and J lost 6, with 17 bases in between. There are 13 residues in the CDR3. The CDR3 nucleotides read TGTGCCAGCGGTCTGGGGACGGACGTCGAGCAGTACTTC. Protein: CASGLGTDVEQYF.

This clonotype came up a few times. This rearrangement joins TRBV10-3 to TRBJ2-5, with 14 bases identical to TRBD2. This CDR3 contains 16 residues. The germline V gene has CDR1 ENHRY and CDR2 SYGVKD. V dropped 2 bases and J dropped 5; count of bases not matched to a gene: 4. The CDR3 DNA reads TGTGCCATCAGTGAGAGGGGACTAGCGGGAGTTGAGACCCAGTACTTC. This sequence encodes CAISERGLAGVETQYF.

The chain recombines TRBV27 with TRBJ2-7; D ambiguous. The CDR3 has 14 residues. V was cut by 5 bases and J by 5 bases, with 16 bases left in between. The germline V gene has CDR1 MNHEY and CDR2 SMNVEV (reference sequence). The CDR3 DNA is TGTGCCAGCAGTCCCTCTCTGTTTGGCGACGAGCAGTACTTC. Translating gives CASSPSLFGDEQYF.

V and J are TRBV9 and TRBJ2-1, with D possibly being TRBD1 (5 bases). The CDR3 is 13 residues long. Trimming stripped 4 bases from V and 8 bases from J, with 13 bases between. Germline V gene data show CDR1 as SGDLS and CDR2 as YYNGEE. CDR3 residues: CASSPPQGYEQFF. As DNA, the CDR3 is TGTGCCAGCAGCCCCCCGCAGGGCTATGAGCAGTTCTTC.

This chain links TRBV4-1 with TRBJ2-1; weak D call: TRBD2 (5 bases). CDR1 is MGHRA, CDR2 YSYEKL, per germline. Trimming removed 0 bases from V and 9 bases from J, with 18 bases in between. The CDR3 runs 16 residues. CDR3 DNA: TGCGCCAGCAGCCAAGAGGGAACTAGTATAGCTAGTGAGCAGTTCTTC. Its protein product is CASSQEGTSIASEQFF.

This clonotype was picked up one time. The chain employs TRBV15 and TRBJ1-1; D possibly corresponds to TRBD1 (5 bases). Germline loops: CDR1 LNHNV, CDR2 YYDKDF (reference sequence). V shed 1 base and J shed 4 bases, with 16 bases lying between them. The CDR3 has 16 amino acids. The chain's CDR3 is CATSRAAGREGTEAFF. The CDR3 DNA follows: TGTGCCACCAGCAGAGCGGCAGGGAGGGAGGGCACTGAAGCTTTCTTT.